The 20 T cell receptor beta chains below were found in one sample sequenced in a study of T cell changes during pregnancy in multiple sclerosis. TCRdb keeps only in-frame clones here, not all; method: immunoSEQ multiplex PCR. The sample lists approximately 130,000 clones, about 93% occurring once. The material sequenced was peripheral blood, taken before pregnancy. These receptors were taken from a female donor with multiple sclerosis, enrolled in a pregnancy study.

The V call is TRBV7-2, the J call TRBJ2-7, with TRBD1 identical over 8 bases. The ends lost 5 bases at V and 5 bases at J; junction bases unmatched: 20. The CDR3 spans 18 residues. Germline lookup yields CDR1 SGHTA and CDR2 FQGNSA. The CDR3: CASSPFSGVGQGFHEQYF. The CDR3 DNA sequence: TGTGCCAGCAGCCCCTTTAGTGGGGTCGGACAGGGTTTCCACGAGCAGTACTTC.

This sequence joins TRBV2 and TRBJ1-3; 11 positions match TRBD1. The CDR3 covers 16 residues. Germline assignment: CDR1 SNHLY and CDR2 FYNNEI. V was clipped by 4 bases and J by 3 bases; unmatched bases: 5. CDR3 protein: CASSAGQGAIGNTIYF. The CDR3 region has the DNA TGTGCCAGCAGTGCCGGACAGGGGGCGATTGGAAACACCATATATTTT.

The CDR3 DNA follows: TGTGCCTCGGAAAGAGGTCTAGCGGATCAGTATTTT. Its translation: CASERGLADQYF. This rearrangement joins TRBV30 to TRBJ2-3; TRBD2 matches 7 bases. The CDR3 has 12 residues. The trim removed 7 bases at V and 12 bases at J, leaving 13 bases unmatched. CDR1 is GTSNPN and CDR2 is SVGIG in the germline V gene (reference sequence). The entire variable domain, with the rest obtained from reference TRBV30 and TRBJ2-3, is as follows: SQTIHQWPATLVQPVGSPLSLECTVEGTSNPNLYWYRQAAGRGLQLLFYSVGIGQISSEVPQNLSASRPQDRQFILSSKKLLLSDSGFYLCASERGLADQYFGPGTRLTVL.

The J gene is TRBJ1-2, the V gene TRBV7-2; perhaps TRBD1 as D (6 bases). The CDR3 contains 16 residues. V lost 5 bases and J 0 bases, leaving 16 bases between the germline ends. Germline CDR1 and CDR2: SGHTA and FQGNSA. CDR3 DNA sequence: TGTGCCAGCAGCCCCTGGGCGGCAGGGGCTAACTATGGCTACACCTTC. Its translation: CASSPWAAGANYGYTF.

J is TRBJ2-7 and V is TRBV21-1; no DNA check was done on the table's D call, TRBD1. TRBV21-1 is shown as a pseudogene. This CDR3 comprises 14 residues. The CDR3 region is CASSTTGDASEQYF. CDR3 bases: TGTGCCAGCAGCACCACAGGGGACGCTTCCGAGCAGTACTTC.

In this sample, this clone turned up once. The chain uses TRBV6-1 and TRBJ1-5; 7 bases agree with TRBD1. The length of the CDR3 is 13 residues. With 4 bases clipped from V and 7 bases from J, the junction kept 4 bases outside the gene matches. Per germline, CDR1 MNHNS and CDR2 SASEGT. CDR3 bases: TGTGCCAGCAGTGGGGACAGACTGCAGCCCCAGCATTTT. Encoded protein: CASSGDRLQPQHF.

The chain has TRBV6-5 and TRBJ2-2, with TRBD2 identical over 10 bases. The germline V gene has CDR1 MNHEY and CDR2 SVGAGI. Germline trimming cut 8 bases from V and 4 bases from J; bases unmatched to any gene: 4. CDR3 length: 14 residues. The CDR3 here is CASGLAGATGELFF. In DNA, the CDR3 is TGTGCCAGCGGGCTAGCGGGAGCCACCGGGGAGCTGTTTTTT.

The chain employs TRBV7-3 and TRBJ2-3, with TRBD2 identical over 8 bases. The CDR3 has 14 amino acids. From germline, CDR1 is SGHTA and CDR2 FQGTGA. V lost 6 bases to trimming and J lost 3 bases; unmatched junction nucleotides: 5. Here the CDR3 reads CASSKAGGTDTQYF. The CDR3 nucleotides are TGTGCCAGCAGTAAGGCGGGGGGTACAGATACGCAGTATTTT.

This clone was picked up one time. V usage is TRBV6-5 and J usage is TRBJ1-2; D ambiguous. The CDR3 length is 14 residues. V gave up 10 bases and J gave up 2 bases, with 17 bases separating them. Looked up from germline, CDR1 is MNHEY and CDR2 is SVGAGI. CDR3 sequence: CATSLEGRNYGYTF. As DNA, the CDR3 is TGTGCCACCTCCCTAGAGGGAAGAAACTATGGCTACACCTTC.

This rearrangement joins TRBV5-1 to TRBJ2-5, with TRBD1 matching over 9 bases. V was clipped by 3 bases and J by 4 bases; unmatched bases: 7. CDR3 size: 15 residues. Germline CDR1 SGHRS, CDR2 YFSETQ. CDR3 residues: CASSYGPTGGETQYF. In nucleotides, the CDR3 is TGCGCCAGCAGCTACGGACCGACAGGGGGAGAGACCCAGTACTTC.

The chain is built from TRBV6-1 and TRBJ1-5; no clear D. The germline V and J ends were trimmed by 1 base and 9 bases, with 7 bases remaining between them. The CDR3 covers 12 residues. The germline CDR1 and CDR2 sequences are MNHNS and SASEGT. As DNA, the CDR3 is TGTGCCAGCAGTGAAGAGGGAGTGCCCCAGCATTTT. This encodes CASSEEGVPQHF.

The CDR3, as DNA: TGTGCCAGCTCACCCCTCCCACTAGCGGGGCGAACAGATACGCAGTATTTT. Amino acid sequence: CASSPLPLAGRTDTQYF. V is TRBV18 and J is TRBJ2-3; TRBD2 agrees at 10 bases. The CDR3 covers 17 residues. J was trimmed by 3 bases and V by 3 bases; bases with no gene match: 9. In germline, CDR1 is KGHSH, CDR2 LQKENI.

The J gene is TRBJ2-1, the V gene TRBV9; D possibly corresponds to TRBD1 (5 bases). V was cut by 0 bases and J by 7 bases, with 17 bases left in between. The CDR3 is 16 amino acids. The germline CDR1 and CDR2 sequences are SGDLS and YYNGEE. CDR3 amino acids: CASSVDPGPRWNEQFF. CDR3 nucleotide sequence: TGTGCCAGCAGCGTAGATCCAGGGCCGCGATGGAATGAGCAGTTCTTC.

The CDR3 sequence: CASSYGQVYNEQFF. CDR3 sequence (DNA): TGCGCCAGCAGCTACGGACAGGTCTACAATGAGCAGTTCTTC. V gene TRBV5-1 combines with J gene TRBJ2-1, with TRBD1 identical over 7 bases. Trimming took 3 bases from V and 3 from J; bases not matched to a gene: 3. Per the germline V gene, CDR1 is SGHRS and CDR2 is YFSETQ. The CDR3 has 14 residues.

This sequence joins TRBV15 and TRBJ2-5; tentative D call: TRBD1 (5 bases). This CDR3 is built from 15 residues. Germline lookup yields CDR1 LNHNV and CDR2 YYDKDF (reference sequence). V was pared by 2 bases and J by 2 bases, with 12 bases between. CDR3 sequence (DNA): TGTGCCACCAGCAGATCTACGACAGCGCAAGAGACCCAGTACTTC. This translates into CATSRSTTAQETQYF.

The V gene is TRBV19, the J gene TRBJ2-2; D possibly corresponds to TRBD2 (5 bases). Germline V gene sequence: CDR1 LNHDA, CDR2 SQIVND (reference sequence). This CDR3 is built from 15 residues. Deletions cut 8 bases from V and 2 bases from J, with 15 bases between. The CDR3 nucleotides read TGTGCCAGTCAAAGGGTACGGGATAACACCGGGGAGCTGTTTTTT. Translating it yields CASQRVRDNTGELFF.

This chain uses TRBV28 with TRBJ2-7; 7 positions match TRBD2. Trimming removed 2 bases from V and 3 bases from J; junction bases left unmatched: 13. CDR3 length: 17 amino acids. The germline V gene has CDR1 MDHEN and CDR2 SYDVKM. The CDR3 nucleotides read TGTGCCAGCAGTTTAAGGGGCGGGGGAGCCTACTACTACGAGCAGTACTTC. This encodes CASSLRGGGAYYYEQYF.

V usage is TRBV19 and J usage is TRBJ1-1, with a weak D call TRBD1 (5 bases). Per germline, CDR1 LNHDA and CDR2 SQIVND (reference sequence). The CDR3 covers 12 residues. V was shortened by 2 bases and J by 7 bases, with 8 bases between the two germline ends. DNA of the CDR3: TGTGCCAGTAGTATACGCGGGGGTGAAGCTTTCTTT. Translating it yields CASSIRGGEAFF.

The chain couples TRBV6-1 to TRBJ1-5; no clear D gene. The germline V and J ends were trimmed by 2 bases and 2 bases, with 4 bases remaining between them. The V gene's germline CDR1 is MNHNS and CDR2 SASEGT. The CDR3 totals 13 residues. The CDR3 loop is CASSESGNQPQHF. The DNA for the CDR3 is TGTGCCAGCAGTGAAAGCGGCAATCAGCCCCAGCATTTT.

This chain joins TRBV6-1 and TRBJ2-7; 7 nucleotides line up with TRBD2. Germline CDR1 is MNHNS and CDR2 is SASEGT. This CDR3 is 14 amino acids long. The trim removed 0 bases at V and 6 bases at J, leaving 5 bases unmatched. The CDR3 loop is CASSEASGITEQYF. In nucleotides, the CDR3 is TGTGCCAGCAGTGAAGCGAGCGGGATTACCGAGCAGTACTTC.